The entry below gives a single T cell receptor (beta chain) sequence along with its context. Its antigen is as yet unknown. The germline V gene encodes CDR1 MNHEY and CDR2 SMNVEV (reference sequence). The CDR3 loop spans 11 amino acids. Trimming cost V 5 bases and J 10 bases, with 12 bases left between them. Primed by a sample-barcoded 5' primer and a J-beta primer mix, a second PCR proceeded for about 7 to 12 cycles. Every sample gave at least 3 million paired-end reads containing CDR3. TCRdb called the 5' RACE reads again in MiXCR, with one record for every CDR3 protein. The table lists hundreds of thousands of distinct CDR3 sequences, around 41% of them singletons. The data were obtained in a study of blood T cells in healthy people across ages. Study results and limitations: Per million T cells, TCR beta diversity dropped about linearly as age rose.

Sequenced sample: blood. The source of this sequence is an elderly man in good health. The rearrangement links TRBV27 to TRBJ2-7; the D call may be TRBD1 or TRBD2 (5 bases each). The CDR3 here is CASSGNRGQYF. In DNA form, the CDR3 reads TGTGCCAGCAGTGGAAACCGGGGCCAGTACTTC.